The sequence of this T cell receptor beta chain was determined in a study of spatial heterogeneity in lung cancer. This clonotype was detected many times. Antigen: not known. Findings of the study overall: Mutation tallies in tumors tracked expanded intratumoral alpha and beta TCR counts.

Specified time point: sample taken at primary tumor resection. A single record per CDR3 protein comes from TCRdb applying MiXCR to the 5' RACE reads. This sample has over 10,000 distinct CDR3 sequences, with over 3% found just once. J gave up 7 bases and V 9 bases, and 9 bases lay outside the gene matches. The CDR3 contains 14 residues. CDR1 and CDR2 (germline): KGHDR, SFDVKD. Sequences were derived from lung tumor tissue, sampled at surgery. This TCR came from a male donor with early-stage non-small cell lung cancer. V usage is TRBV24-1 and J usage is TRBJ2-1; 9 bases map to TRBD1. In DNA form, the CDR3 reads TGTGCCACCGGTAGGGGACAGGGTTCGAATGAGCAGTTCTTC. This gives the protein CATGRGQGSNEQFF.